The 29 T cell receptor beta chains in this list originate from one sample, sequenced in a study of CD8+ T cells in alopecia areata. Reverse transcription of extracted RNA yielded cDNA, which provided the sequencing template. Profiled with immunoSEQ multiplex PCR; TCRdb holds only in-frame clones, not every one. The table records 200,000 or so clones, less than 50% of them present only once. The sample's treatment: oral pan-JAK inhibitor, 5-10 mg twice daily. The sequencing here drew on CD4+ T cells sorted from blood, taken at approximately week 36, from a patient treated with tofacitinib. These receptors came from a human donor with alopecia areata.

J is TRBJ2-3 and V is TRBV11-2, with D possibly matching TRBD2 (6 bases). The germline V gene has CDR1 SGHAT and CDR2 FQNNGV. The V and J ends lost 7 bases and 2 bases respectively, with 10 bases between them. This CDR3 has 13 residues. The CDR3 region is CASTGVYTDTQYF. CDR3 in DNA: TGTGCCAGCACGGGGGTCTACACAGATACGCAGTATTTT.

The CDR3 nucleotides are TGTGCCAGCAGTGGACAGGGAGACGAGCGGACCCAGTACTTC. Translation gives CASSGQGDERTQYF. V is TRBV2 and J is TRBJ2-5, with 7 bases matching TRBD1. V lost 4 bases to trimming and J lost 7 bases; unmatched junction nucleotides: 9. Germline values: CDR1 SNHLY, CDR2 FYNNEI. This CDR3 is 14 amino acids long.

The rearrangement uses TRBV28 and TRBJ2-1; a weak D match, TRBD2 (6 bases). The CDR3 totals 15 residues. The germline V and J ends were trimmed by 5 bases and 4 bases, with 15 bases remaining between them. CDR1 and CDR2 (germline): MDHEN, SYDVKM. The CDR3 region is CASSVSWGGYNEQFF. CDR3 coding DNA: TGTGCCAGCAGTGTATCCTGGGGAGGTTACAATGAGCAGTTCTTC. The full variable domain, in which reference TRBV28 and TRBJ2-1 provide the parts outside the CDR3, is DVKVTQSSRYLVKRTGEKVFLECVQDMDHENMFWYRQDPGLGLRLIYFSYDVKMKEKGDIPEGYSVSREKKERFSLILESASTNQTSMYLCASSVSWGGYNEQFFGPGTRLTVL.

The CDR3 sequence is CASSQDRTLAQYF. CDR3 sequence (DNA): TGCGCCAGCAGCCAAGATAGGACTTTGGCCCAGTACTTC. The gene calls are TRBV4-3 and TRBJ2-5, with a weak D call TRBD2 (5 bases). CDR1 is LGHNA, CDR2 YSLEER, per germline. Between the trimmed V and J ends, which lost 0 bases and 9 bases, there was a span of 11 bases. CDR3 length equals 13 residues.

V and J are TRBV25-1 and TRBJ2-1, with 13 nucleotides matching TRBD2. V shed 4 bases, J shed 10 bases, and the junction held 7 bases outside the gene matches. Germline V gene sequence: CDR1 MGHDK, CDR2 SYGVNS. There are 15 residues in the CDR3. CDR3 sequence: CASSGTSGRGSEQFF. CDR3 sequence (DNA): TGTGCCAGCAGTGGAACTAGCGGGAGGGGTAGCGAGCAGTTCTTC.

This clone was detected only a few times. The chain is built from TRBV5-4 and TRBJ1-2; a possible D gene is TRBD1 (6 bases). The CDR3 covers 13 residues. Trimming cost V 0 bases and J 8 bases, with 11 bases left between them. Germline V gives CDR1 SGHNT, CDR2 YYREEE (reference sequence). The CDR3 loop reads CASSLDRERGYTF. In nucleotides, the CDR3 is TGTGCCAGCAGCTTGGACAGGGAGCGCGGCTACACCTTC.

The chain carries TRBV29-1 and TRBJ2-7, with D possibly being TRBD1 or TRBD2 (5 bases each). CDR1 is SQVTM and CDR2 is ANQGSEA in the germline V gene. With 5 bases removed from V and 7 bases from J, the gap between germline ends came to 18 bases. The CDR3 is 13 amino acids. CDR3 amino acids: CSVKGTPLGEQYF. The CDR3, as DNA: TGCAGCGTTAAGGGGACCCCATTAGGGGAGCAGTACTTC.

On this clone itself: Other DNA sequences from this sample encode an identical CDR3 as well. CDR3 DNA sequence: TGCGCCAGCAGCTTGACAGGGGAGAACTATGGCTACACCTTC. This codes for CASSLTGENYGYTF. This sequence joins TRBV5-1 and TRBJ1-2; 7 bases agree with TRBD1. The CDR3 runs 14 residues. Trimming removed 1 base from V and 2 bases from J; junction bases left unmatched: 2. CDR1 is SGHRS, CDR2 YFSETQ, per germline.

The V call is TRBV30, the J call TRBJ1-5; D possibly corresponds to TRBD1 (6 bases). The ends were cut back, 3 bases at V and 6 bases at J, with 12 bases in the middle. This CDR3 has 13 residues. Germline V lookup: CDR1 GTSNPN, CDR2 SVGIG (reference sequence). The CDR3 region has the DNA TGTGCCTGGAGCCCCTCAGGGGCTCAGCCCCAGCATTTT. Its protein is CAWSPSGAQPQHF.

The rearrangement uses TRBV2 and TRBJ2-5; D not certain. This CDR3 spans 13 amino acids. Germline values: CDR1 SNHLY, CDR2 FYNNEI. Trimming pared 4 bases from V and 0 bases from J, leaving 6 bases between. CDR3 loop: CASSGTNQETQYF. The CDR3 bases are TGTGCCAGCAGTGGAACAAACCAAGAGACCCAGTACTTC.

Concerning this clone: Mismatch with germline at one junction end may stem from a read error. The same CDR3 is also encoded by other DNA sequences in this sample. The chain couples TRBV7-2 to TRBJ1-5; no definite D call. The CDR3 sequence is 15 residues long. CDR1 and CDR2 from the germline V gene are SGHTA and FQGNSA. The CDR3 region has the DNA TGCGCCAGCAGCTTAGTTCAGTTTAGCAATCAGCCCCAGCATTTT. It translates to CASSLVQFSNQPQHF. Based on the CDR3 plus reference TRBV7-2 and TRBJ1-5, the full variable domain is GAGVSQSPSNKVTEKGKDVELRCDPISGHTALYWYRQSLGQGLEFLIYFQGNSAPDKSGLPSDRFSAERTGGSVSTLTIQRTQQEDSAVYLCASSLVQFSNQPQHFGDGTRLSIL.

This clone was seen only a few times. The chain is built from TRBV2 and TRBJ1-1; unclear D gene. V was cut by 4 bases and J by 4 bases, with 10 bases left in between. From germline, CDR1 is SNHLY and CDR2 FYNNEI. This CDR3 comprises 13 residues. The CDR3 DNA reads TGTGCCAGCAGTGTAACAGCCGGCACTGAAGCTTTCTTT. It translates to CASSVTAGTEAFF.

The V call is TRBV7-2, the J call TRBJ1-2, with 7 positions matching TRBD1. Losses at the gene ends were 1 base for V and 2 bases for J; bases not matched to a gene: 7. CDR3 size: 16 residues. The germline gives CDR1 SGHTA, CDR2 FQGNSA. The CDR3 nucleotides are TGTGCCAGCAGCTTAGGATACAGGGGAAGCAACTATGGCTACACCTTC. This gives the protein CASSLGYRGSNYGYTF.

The chain employs TRBV19 and TRBJ2-7; D may be TRBD1 (5 bases). This CDR3 region has 15 residues. V was pared by 0 bases and J by 9 bases, with 18 bases between. CDR1 and CDR2 from the germline V gene are LNHDA and SQIVND (reference sequence). The CDR3 region has the DNA TGTGCCAGTAGTATAGATCTAGATGAGACAGAAGGGCAGTACTTC. It translates to CASSIDLDETEGQYF.

V usage is TRBV10-3 and J usage is TRBJ1-1; D gene uncertain. The CDR3 covers 15 residues. Between the trimmed V and J ends, which lost 0 bases and 5 bases, there was a span of 13 bases. Germline V gene sequence: CDR1 ENHRY, CDR2 SYGVKD. The chain's CDR3 is CAISESRVEGTEAFF. The CDR3 coding sequence is TGTGCCATCAGTGAGTCAAGGGTCGAAGGGACTGAAGCTTTCTTT.

CDR3 protein: CASSFSVFTEAFF. The CDR3 region has the DNA TGTGCCAGCAGCTTTTCGGTTTTCACTGAAGCTTTCTTT. The rearrangement joins TRBV7-2 to TRBJ1-1; the D is unclear. Germline assignment: CDR1 SGHTA and CDR2 FQGNSA. V was clipped by 3 bases and J by 4 bases, with 9 bases between them. The CDR3 contains 13 residues.

V usage is TRBV28 and J usage is TRBJ2-3, with a weak D call TRBD2 (5 bases). Germline loops: CDR1 MDHEN, CDR2 SYDVKM. This CDR3 region has 15 residues. V gave up 3 bases and J gave up 5 bases, with 15 bases separating them. CDR3 bases: TGTGCCAGCAGTTTGGGAGTCGCCCAGCTAGATACGCAGTATTTT. Amino acid sequence: CASSLGVAQLDTQYF.

J is TRBJ2-3 and V is TRBV7-8; the match to TRBD2 covers 7 bases. The J segment lost 5 bases and the V segment lost 1 base, leaving 6 bases of the junction unmatched. The CDR3 is made up of 15 amino acids. CDR1 SGHVS and CDR2 FQNEAQ come from the germline V gene. The chain's CDR3 is CASSLEMREIDTQYF. The CDR3 DNA is TGTGCCAGCAGCTTAGAGATGCGGGAGATAGATACGCAGTATTTT.

J is TRBJ2-7 and V is TRBV30, with D possibly matching TRBD2 (5 bases). Germline lookup yields CDR1 GTSNPN and CDR2 SVGIG (reference sequence). V was trimmed by 0 bases and J by 9 bases, leaving 21 bases between them. This CDR3 comprises 15 residues. CDR3 region: CAWSVGGRGVVWQYF. The CDR3 DNA sequence: TGTGCCTGGAGTGTAGGTGGGAGAGGTGTAGTTTGGCAGTACTTC.

The chain uses TRBV30 and TRBJ1-1, with D perhaps matching TRBD1 (5 bases). Germline assignment: CDR1 GTSNPN and CDR2 SVGIG (reference sequence). Trimming left V 8 bases short and J 5 bases short, with 12 bases between. The CDR3 runs to 11 residues. In DNA, the CDR3 is TGTGCCGGGGTTCGGGGGACTGAAGCTTTCTTT. As protein: CAGVRGTEAFF.

V and J are TRBV4-3 and TRBJ2-1; TRBD1 agrees at 7 bases. V trimming: 4 bases; J trimming: 7 bases; junction bases outside the gene matches: 10. This CDR3 spans 15 amino acids. The germline CDR1 and CDR2 sequences are LGHNA and YSLEER. CDR3 coding DNA: TGCGCCAGCAGCCCAGTAACAGGGGAGTGGAATGAGCAGTTCTTC. Its protein product is CASSPVTGEWNEQFF.

The chain uses TRBV10-3 and TRBJ2-7, with D tentatively TRBD1 (6 bases). Between the trimmed V and J ends, which lost 6 bases and 2 bases, there was a span of 14 bases. CDR1 and CDR2 from the germline V gene are ENHRY and SYGVKD. The CDR3 contains 14 residues. The CDR3 loop is CAIRLDRAPYEQYF. CDR3 coding DNA: TGTGCCATCAGACTGGACAGAGCCCCCTACGAGCAGTACTTC.

This clone was observed a handful of times. This chain joins TRBV6-5 and TRBJ2-7, with TRBD2 matching 13 bases. In germline, CDR1 is MNHEY, CDR2 SVGAGI. The CDR3 extends over 14 amino acids. V dropped 5 bases and J dropped 4; count of bases not matched to a gene: 2. In DNA, the CDR3 is TGTGCCAGCAGTCGGACTAGCGGGGGATACGAGCAGTACTTC. Its protein is CASSRTSGGYEQYF.

The chain combines TRBV29-1 with TRBJ2-1; D possibly corresponds to TRBD2 (5 bases). From germline, CDR1 is SQVTM and CDR2 ANQGSEA. Trimming stripped 8 bases from V and 14 bases from J, with 19 bases between. This CDR3 is built from 11 residues. This chain's CDR3 is CSSEVDFGEFF. The CDR3 DNA is TGCAGCTCTGAAGTAGACTTCGGGGAGTTCTTC.

The chain is built from TRBV28 and TRBJ1-5; D not certain. Per the germline V gene, CDR1 is MDHEN and CDR2 is SYDVKM. This CDR3 has 12 amino acids. V gave up 11 bases and J gave up 6 bases, with 14 bases separating them. The chain's CDR3 is CAVGDGVQPQHF. The CDR3 DNA is TGTGCCGTCGGGGATGGAGTTCAGCCCCAGCATTTT.

This clone was found a few times. The rearrangement links TRBV19 to TRBJ2-3; 11 bases match TRBD1. V trimming: 5 bases; J trimming: 2 bases; junction bases outside the gene matches: 6. The V gene's germline CDR1 is LNHDA and CDR2 SQIVND (reference sequence). This CDR3 is built from 16 residues. Here the CDR3 reads CASSARDRGFTDTQYF. In DNA, the CDR3 is TGTGCCAGTAGTGCCCGGGACAGGGGGTTCACAGATACGCAGTATTTT.

This chain connects TRBV6-5 to TRBJ2-7; 8 bases are shared with TRBD1. J gave up 0 bases and V 6 bases, and 7 bases lay outside the gene matches. Germline CDR1 MNHEY, CDR2 SVGAGI. The CDR3 runs 15 residues. CDR3 sequence: CASRPTTGGSYEQYF. The CDR3 DNA sequence: TGTGCCAGCAGGCCCACCACAGGGGGCTCCTACGAGCAGTACTTC.

V usage is TRBV5-1 and J usage is TRBJ2-3; tentatively, D is TRBD1 (6 bases). The V gene's germline CDR1 is SGHRS and CDR2 YFSETQ. The CDR3 length is 13 residues. V shed 7 bases and J shed 1 base, with 10 bases lying between them. This CDR3 is CASHSGGTDTQYF. Written as DNA, the CDR3 is TGCGCCAGCCATTCAGGGGGCACAGATACGCAGTATTTT.

This chain joins TRBV6-6 and TRBJ1-1; 8 bases line up with TRBD1. CDR3 length equals 15 residues. CDR1 and CDR2 (germline): MNHNY, SVGAGI (reference sequence). The ends lost 3 bases at V and 5 bases at J; junction bases unmatched: 8. This CDR3 reads CASSYRPTGETEAFF. CDR3 nucleotide sequence: TGTGCCAGCAGTTATCGCCCGACAGGGGAAACTGAAGCTTTCTTT.